This T cell receptor beta chain emerged from a study of blood T cell repertoires in COVID-19 (dated by TCRdb to 2019 to 2021). General notes on the study: Samples from collaborators originated in the United States, Italy and Spain and spanned both the acute and convalescent phases of COVID-19. Samples came from the ongoing ImmuneRACE study (first 160 participants) plus 1,254 subjects from 6 global collaborators. The material from the prospective study consisted of cDNA or gDNA derived from T cells, B-cell-depleted T cells, or PBMCs. Sample metadata almost always included a de-identified subject ID, COVID-19 status, age in years and sex. The repertoires were released in a freely available public database meant as a resource for research on the immune response to SARS-CoV-2. The dataset comprised deeply sampled blood TCRbeta repertoires from subjects exposed to, actively infected with, or recovered from COVID-19. Where available, HLA class I and class II types were obtained from metadata supplied by the sample provider rather than from assay-based typing.

Results and caveats for the whole study, not just this receptor: The quantity of clinical and demographic metadata differed by source and by participant and was supplied without curation.

Collaborating institutions collected whole blood in K2EDTA tubes following their own protocols. For TCRbeta analysis, collaborators shipped samples as frozen whole blood, isolated PBMCs, or DNA extracted from either of those sample types. The CDR3 starts with the cysteine, ends with the phenylalanine, and has 20 residues. The entry retains the CDR3 DNA only, 60 bases that are in frame from base 1. V is trimmed back by 0 bases and J by 0 bases, and the junction contains 7 bases that no gene match accounts for. Per the germline V gene, SGHTA is the CDR1 and FQGNSA is the CDR2. The immunoSEQ Assay, a bias-controlled multiplex PCR, was used to amplify TCRbeta CDR3 regions from genomic DNA. Regarding the original processing steps: Nucleated cell counts per sample were estimated from amplification of reference gene primers within the assay. To quantify the absolute abundance of each unique TCRbeta CDR3 rearrangement, sequence reads were collapsed and filtered. For each sample, productive Simpson clonality was calculated as the square root of Simpson's diversity index across productive rearrangements. This is the immuneACCESS table as TCRdb keeps it, with only in-frame sequences that have V and J called. A part of the clones is gone; compared with another copy, unresolved V genes explain less than half, and the rest is unexplained. V and J calls plus clone size are reproduced from that table; the DNA served to infer D and trimming. This sample holds fewer than 60,000 clones; about 83% were observed only once. The biggest ten clones account for 14% to 15% of the sample.

Details on this clone: What antigen it recognizes has not been identified. No base quality information exists; no much larger clone differs at one position.

The chain is made from TRBV7-2 and TRBJ2-6; 11 of the junction bases match TRBD1. This TCR was recovered from a human donor in a cohort sampled during active COVID-19. Source material: peripheral blood. CDR3 loop: CASSLAASGTGGSGANVLTF. In nucleotide form, the sequence is TGTGCCAGCAGCTTAGCCGCGTCCGGGACAGGGGGCTCTGGGGCCAACGTCCTGACTTTC. Supplemented by the reference TRBV7-2 and TRBJ2-6 proteins around the CDR3, the complete variable domain is GAGVSQSPSNKVTEKGKDVELRCDPISGHTALYWYRQSLGQGLEFLIYFQGNSAPDKSGLPSDRFSAERTGGSVSTLTIQRTQQEDSAVYLCASSLAASGTGGSGANVLTFGAGSRLTVL.